Shown below are 2 T cell receptor beta chains from a single sample sequenced in a study of cytotoxic CD8 clonotypes in ibrutinib-treated CLL. Some clones are missing from TCRdb's copy, which holds only in-frame ones; the method was immunoSEQ multiplex PCR. The table records around 310,000 clones, 80% of them present only once. The sequencing used PBMCs, collected before ibrutinib treatment. The receptor source for this set is a human donor with chronic lymphocytic leukemia.

V gene TRBV9 combines with J gene TRBJ2-7, with 7 bases lining up with TRBD1. Germline V gene sequence: CDR1 SGDLS, CDR2 YYNGEE. V dropped 3 bases and J dropped 1; count of bases not matched to a gene: 7. The CDR3 has 15 amino acids. The CDR3 DNA reads TGTGCCAGCAGCGGGGGACAGCGTTCATCCTACGAGCAGTACTTC. As protein: CASSGGQRSSYEQYF.

This clone came up once. The chain links TRBV27 to TRBJ2-1, with D perhaps TRBD2 (6 bases). Trimming removed 1 base at V and 3 bases at J, with 13 bases between. Germline V gene lookup returns CDR1 MNHEY and CDR2 SMNVEV (reference sequence). The CDR3 is made up of 16 amino acids. The CDR3 nucleotides are TGTGCCAGCAGTTTATATGGTAGCGGCCTCTACAATGAGCAGTTCTTC. The encoded protein is CASSLYGSGLYNEQFF.